Below, 11 T cell receptor beta chains from the same sample are listed, as sequenced in a study of cytomegalovirus exposure and HLA in healthy donors. It was with 60 Vbeta and 13 Jbeta primers that the PCR ran. Sequenced by immunoSEQ multiplex PCR; TCRdb stores in-frame clones only, minus some. Of 150,000 to 200,000 clones in the sample, approximately 62% were seen once. The sample taken for sequencing was PBMCs. These receptors all stem from a man in his fifties in good health and CMV-seronegative.

The chain recombines TRBV5-1 with TRBJ2-3; D ambiguous. The CDR3 loop spans 13 amino acids. Trimming shortened V by 1 base and J by 6 bases, and 9 bases separated the two germline ends. Germline V gene lookup returns CDR1 SGHRS and CDR2 YFSETQ. DNA of the CDR3: TGCGCCAGCAGCTTGCTGGCGGTGGATACGCAGTATTTT. Amino acid sequence: CASSLLAVDTQYF.

The V call is TRBV29-1, the J call TRBJ2-7; 10 nucleotides align to TRBD2. Trimming removed 2 bases from V and 5 bases from J; junction bases left unmatched: 9. The CDR3 contains 15 residues. From germline, CDR1 is SQVTM and CDR2 ANQGSEA. CDR3 region: CSVEHPLAGKHEQYF. The CDR3 DNA follows: TGCAGCGTTGAACACCCACTAGCGGGGAAACACGAGCAGTACTTC.

The chain carries TRBV7-2 and TRBJ2-3, with TRBD2 matching 15 bases. This CDR3 is 19 amino acids long. J lost 0 bases, V lost 6 bases, and 10 bases had no gene match. Germline V gene data show CDR1 as SGHTA and CDR2 as FQGNSA. The CDR3 DNA reads TGTGCCAGCAGTCAAACGGGACTAGCGGGGGGATTTAGCACAGATACGCAGTATTTT. This gives the protein CASSQTGLAGGFSTDTQYF.

This clone was counted a few times. The rearrangement joins TRBV6-5 to TRBJ1-4; D remains ambiguous. The CDR3 runs to 13 residues. Trimming shortened V by 2 bases and J by 8 bases, and 9 bases separated the two germline ends. CDR1 is MNHEY and CDR2 is SVGAGI in the germline V gene. CDR3 region: CASSYTRSEKLFF. In DNA form, the CDR3 reads TGTGCCAGCAGTTACACGAGATCGGAAAAACTGTTTTTT.

The V gene is TRBV19, the J gene TRBJ2-7, with a possible D match to TRBD1 (5 bases). V lost 4 bases and J lost 7, with 8 bases in between. The CDR3 extends over 11 amino acids. Germline V gene data show CDR1 as LNHDA and CDR2 as SQIVND (reference sequence). This CDR3 is CASSKGWEQYF. The CDR3 DNA reads TGTGCCAGTAGTAAGGGGTGGGAGCAGTACTTC.

This clone was detected a few times. The chain carries TRBV7-9 and TRBJ2-7; 7 bases agree with TRBD2. CDR3 size: 15 residues. In germline, CDR1 is SEHNR, CDR2 FQNEAQ (reference sequence). Losses at the gene ends were 0 bases for V and 0 bases for J; bases not matched to a gene: 2. The CDR3 is CASSLAGGSSYEQYF. Written as DNA, the CDR3 is TGTGCCAGCAGCTTAGCGGGGGGGAGCTCCTACGAGCAGTACTTC.

This clone was seen more than once but under ten times. V usage is TRBV7-2 and J usage is TRBJ2-5; 13 bases agree with TRBD2. V was pared by 5 bases and J by 5 bases, with 5 bases of the junction left unmatched. The V gene's germline CDR1 is SGHTA and CDR2 FQGNSA. The CDR3 runs to 15 residues. The CDR3 DNA reads as TGTGCCAGCAGCGTCGGGACTAGCGGGGTTGAGACCCAGTACTTC. Protein product: CASSVGTSGVETQYF.

This clone was recorded a few times. This chain joins TRBV6-5 and TRBJ2-5, with 13 positions matching TRBD2. CDR1 and CDR2 from the germline V gene are MNHEY and SVGAGI. This CDR3 spans 15 amino acids. Losses at the gene ends were 5 bases for V and 7 bases for J; bases not matched to a gene: 7. CDR3 amino acids: CASSRSTSGGGTQYF. As DNA, the CDR3 is TGTGCCAGCAGTCGATCTACTAGCGGGGGGGGGACCCAGTACTTC.

With respect to this clone: This same CDR3 is encoded by further DNA sequences in the sample. The chain carries TRBV7-3 and TRBJ2-3; D is possibly TRBD1 (6 bases). V gave up 1 base and J gave up 4 bases, with 6 bases separating them. The CDR3 contains 13 residues. Germline values: CDR1 SGHTA, CDR2 FQGTGA. CDR3 in amino acids: CASSLKGADTQYF. The CDR3 coding sequence is TGTGCCAGCAGCTTAAAGGGGGCAGATACGCAGTATTTT.

The chain combines TRBV10-2 with TRBJ1-2; 7 bases are a match to TRBD1. V was clipped by 5 bases and J by 5 bases; unmatched bases: 5. Germline values: CDR1 WSHSY, CDR2 SAAADI. The CDR3 sequence is 13 residues long. CDR3 nucleotides: TGCGCCAGCAGTCCTACACAGGGGTATGGCTACACCTTC. It yields the protein CASSPTQGYGYTF.

The rearrangement links TRBV12-5 to TRBJ1-1; no clear D. The germline V and J ends were trimmed by 6 bases and 3 bases, with 11 bases remaining between them. The CDR3 consists of 13 residues. Germline CDR1 is LGHNT and CDR2 is FRNRAP. In DNA form, the CDR3 reads TGTGCTAGTGGCGCTTCAGGTTACACTGAAGCTTTCTTT. Translating gives CASGASGYTEAFF.